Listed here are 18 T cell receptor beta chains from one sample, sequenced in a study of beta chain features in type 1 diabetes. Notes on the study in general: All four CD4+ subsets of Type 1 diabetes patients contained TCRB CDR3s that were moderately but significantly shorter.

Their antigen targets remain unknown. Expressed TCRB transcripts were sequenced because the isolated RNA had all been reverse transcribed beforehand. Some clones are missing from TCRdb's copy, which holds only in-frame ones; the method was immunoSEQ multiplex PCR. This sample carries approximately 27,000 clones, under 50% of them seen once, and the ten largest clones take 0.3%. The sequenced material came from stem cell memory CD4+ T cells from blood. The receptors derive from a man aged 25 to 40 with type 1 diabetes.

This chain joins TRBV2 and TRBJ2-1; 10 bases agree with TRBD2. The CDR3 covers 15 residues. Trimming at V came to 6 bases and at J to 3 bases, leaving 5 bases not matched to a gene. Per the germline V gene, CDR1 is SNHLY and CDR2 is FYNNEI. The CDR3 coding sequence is TGTGCCAGCAGAGGGACTAGCGCCCGCTACAATGAGCAGTTCTTC. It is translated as CASRGTSARYNEQFF.

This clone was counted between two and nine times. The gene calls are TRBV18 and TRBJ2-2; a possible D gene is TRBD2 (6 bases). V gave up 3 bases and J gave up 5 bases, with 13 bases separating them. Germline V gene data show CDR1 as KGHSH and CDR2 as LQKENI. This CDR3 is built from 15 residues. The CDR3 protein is CASSPWVGGTGELFF. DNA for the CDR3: TGTGCCAGCTCACCTTGGGTCGGAGGGACCGGGGAGCTGTTTTTT.

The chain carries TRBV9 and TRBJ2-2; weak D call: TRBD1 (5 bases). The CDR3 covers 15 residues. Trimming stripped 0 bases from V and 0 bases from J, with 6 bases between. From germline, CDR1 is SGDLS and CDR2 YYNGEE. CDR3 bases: TGTGCCAGCAGCGTAGGGGGCGCGAACACCGGGGAGCTGTTTTTT. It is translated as CASSVGGANTGELFF.

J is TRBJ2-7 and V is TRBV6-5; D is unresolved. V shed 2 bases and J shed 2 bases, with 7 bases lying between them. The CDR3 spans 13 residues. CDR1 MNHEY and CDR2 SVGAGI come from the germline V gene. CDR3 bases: TGTGCCAGCAGTTACAGGCGGACCTACGAGCAGTACTTC. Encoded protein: CASSYRRTYEQYF.

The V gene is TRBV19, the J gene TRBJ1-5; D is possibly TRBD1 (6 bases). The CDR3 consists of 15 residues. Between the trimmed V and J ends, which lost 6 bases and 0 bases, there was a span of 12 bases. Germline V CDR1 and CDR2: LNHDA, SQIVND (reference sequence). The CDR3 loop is CASRPDRNSNQPQHF. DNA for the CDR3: TGTGCCAGTAGGCCGGACAGAAATAGCAATCAGCCCCAGCATTTT.

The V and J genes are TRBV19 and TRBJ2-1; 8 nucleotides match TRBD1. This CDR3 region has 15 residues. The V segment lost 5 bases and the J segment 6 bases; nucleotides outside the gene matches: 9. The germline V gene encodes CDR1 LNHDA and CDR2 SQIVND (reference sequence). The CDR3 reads CASSLTGTGPNEQFF. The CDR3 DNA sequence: TGTGCCAGTAGTTTAACCGGGACAGGTCCCAATGAGCAGTTCTTC.

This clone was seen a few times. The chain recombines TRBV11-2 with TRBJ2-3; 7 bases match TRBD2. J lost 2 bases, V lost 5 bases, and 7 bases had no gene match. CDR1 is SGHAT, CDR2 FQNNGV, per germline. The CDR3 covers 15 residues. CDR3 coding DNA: TGTGCCAGCAGCCGCGGACTAGGGTACACAGATACGCAGTATTTT. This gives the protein CASSRGLGYTDTQYF.

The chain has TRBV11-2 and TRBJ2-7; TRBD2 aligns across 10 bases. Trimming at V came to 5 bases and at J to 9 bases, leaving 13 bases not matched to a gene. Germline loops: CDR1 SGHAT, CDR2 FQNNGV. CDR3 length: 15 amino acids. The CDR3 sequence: CASSLDLASGSLQYF. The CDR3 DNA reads TGTGCCAGCAGCCTGGACTTGGCTAGCGGGAGTCTGCAGTACTTC.

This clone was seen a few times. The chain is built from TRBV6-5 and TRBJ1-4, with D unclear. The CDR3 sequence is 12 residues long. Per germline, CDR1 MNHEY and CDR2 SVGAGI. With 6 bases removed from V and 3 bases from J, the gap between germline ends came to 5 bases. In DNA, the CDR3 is TGTGCCAGCAGGCGGCCTAATGAAAAACTGTTTTTT. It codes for CASRRPNEKLFF.

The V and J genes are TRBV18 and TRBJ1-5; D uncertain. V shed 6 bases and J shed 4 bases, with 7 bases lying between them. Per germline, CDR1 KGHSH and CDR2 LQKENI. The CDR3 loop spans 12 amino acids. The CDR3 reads CASSPGNQPQHF. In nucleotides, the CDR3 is TGTGCCAGCTCCCCGGGGAATCAGCCCCAGCATTTT.

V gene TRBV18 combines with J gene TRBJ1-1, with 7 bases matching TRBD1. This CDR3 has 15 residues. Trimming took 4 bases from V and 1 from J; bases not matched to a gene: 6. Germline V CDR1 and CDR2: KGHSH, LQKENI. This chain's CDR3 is CASSQGAGWNTEAFF. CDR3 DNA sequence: TGTGCCAGCTCACAGGGGGCTGGTTGGAACACTGAAGCTTTCTTT.

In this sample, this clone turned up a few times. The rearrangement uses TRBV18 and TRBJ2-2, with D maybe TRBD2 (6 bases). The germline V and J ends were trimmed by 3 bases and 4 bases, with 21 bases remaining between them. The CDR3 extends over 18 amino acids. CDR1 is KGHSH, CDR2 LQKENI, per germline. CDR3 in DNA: TGTGCCAGCTCACCCCAGACGATTCCGGGAGCTGGCACCGGGGAGCTGTTTTTT. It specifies CASSPQTIPGAGTGELFF.

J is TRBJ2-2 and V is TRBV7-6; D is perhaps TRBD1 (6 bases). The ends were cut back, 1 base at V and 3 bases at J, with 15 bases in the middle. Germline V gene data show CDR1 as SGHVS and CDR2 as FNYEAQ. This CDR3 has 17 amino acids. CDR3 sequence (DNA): TGTGCCAGCAGCTTAGGAGGGGGAACGGTACACACCGGGGAGCTGTTTTTT. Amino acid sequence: CASSLGGGTVHTGELFF.

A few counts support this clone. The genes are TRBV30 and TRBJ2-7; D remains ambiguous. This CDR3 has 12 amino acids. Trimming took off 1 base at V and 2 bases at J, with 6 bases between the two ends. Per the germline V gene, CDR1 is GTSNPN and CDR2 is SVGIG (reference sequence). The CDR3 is CAWSGHAYEQYF. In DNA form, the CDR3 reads TGTGCCTGGAGTGGACATGCCTACGAGCAGTACTTC.

The CDR3 reads CASSLASRDGYTF. The CDR3 nucleotides are TGTGCCAGCAGCTTAGCGTCGAGGGATGGCTACACCTTC. The V gene is TRBV7-2, the J gene TRBJ1-2; D is undetermined. Germline CDR1 reads SGHTA; CDR2 reads FQGNSA. The CDR3 runs to 13 residues. Between the trimmed V and J ends, which lost 0 bases and 6 bases, there was a span of 8 bases.

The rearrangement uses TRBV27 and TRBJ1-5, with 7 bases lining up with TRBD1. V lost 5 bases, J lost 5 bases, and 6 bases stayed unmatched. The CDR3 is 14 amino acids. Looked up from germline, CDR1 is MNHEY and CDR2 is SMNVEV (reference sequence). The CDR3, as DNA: TGTGCCAGCAGTGTCAGACAGGGTCATCAGCCCCAGCATTTT. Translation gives CASSVRQGHQPQHF.

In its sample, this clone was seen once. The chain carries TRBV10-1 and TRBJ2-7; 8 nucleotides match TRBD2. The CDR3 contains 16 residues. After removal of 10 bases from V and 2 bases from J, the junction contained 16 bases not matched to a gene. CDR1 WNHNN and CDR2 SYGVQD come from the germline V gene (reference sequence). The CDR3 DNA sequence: TGCGCCAACGGACCCTTAGCGGGACGTAACCCCTACGAGCAGTACTTC. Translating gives CANGPLAGRNPYEQYF.

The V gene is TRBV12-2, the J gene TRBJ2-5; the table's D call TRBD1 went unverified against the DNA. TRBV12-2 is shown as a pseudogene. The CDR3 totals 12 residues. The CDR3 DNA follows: TGTGCAAGTCGCTTGGGCTGCGAGACCCAGTACTTC. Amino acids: CASRLGCETQYF.